The T cell receptor (beta chain) under discussion was sequenced for a study of graft-versus-host responses after intestinal transplantation. Some clones are missing from TCRdb's copy, which holds only in-frame ones; the method was immunoSEQ multiplex PCR. The repertoire holds 15,000 to 20,000 clones, with 88% as singletons. The V end lost 8 bases, the J end lost 4 bases, and 17 bases lay between the germline ends. CDR3 size: 14 residues. The source was PBMCs, collected approximately 3.5 months after intestinal transplant. This receptor was identified in a human patient who received an intestinal transplant, so some T cells may come from the graft donor. This sequence joins TRBV23-1 and TRBJ1-2; TRBD1 might be the D (6 bases). TRBV23-1 is an open reading frame, and its role is uncertain. Here the CDR3 reads CASRLWDIGYGYTF. For the CDR3, the DNA is TGCGCCAGCCGCCTTTGGGACATCGGCTATGGCTACACCTTC.